A selection of T cell receptor beta chains follows, all from one sample in a study of cytomegalovirus exposure and HLA in healthy donors. TCRdb's table, derived via immunoSEQ multiplex PCR, lists solely in-frame clones and lacks some. The sample consists of more than 100,000 clones, over 70% of them appearing once. The sample consisted of PBMCs. These receptors came from a woman under 30 in good health and CMV-seronegative. Each CDR3 is given with its conserved first and last residue. The order of the fields is V gene, J gene, D gene, clone size, CDR3 protein, CDR3 DNA. A D gene is named only where the DNA matches it firmly. The size entry is marked missing in some rows and otherwise reads once, few, many or a size class.

v_call: TRBV15
j_call: TRBJ2-1
d_call: NA
clone_size: NA
cdr3_aa: CATSRDLQGMGQFF
cdr3_nt: TGTGCCACCAGCAGAGATCTTCAGGGAATGGGGCAGTTCTTC

v_call: TRBV5-1
j_call: TRBJ2-7
d_call: TRBD1
clone_size: NA
cdr3_aa: CASSYPYRTGVNEQYF
cdr3_nt: TGCGCCAGCAGCTACCCTTACAGGACAGGGGTGAACGAGCAGTACTTC

v_call: TRBV5-1
j_call: TRBJ1-1
d_call: TRBD1
clone_size: many
cdr3_aa: CASSLGRDSNTEAFF
cdr3_nt: TGCGCCAGCAGCTTGGGACGGGACAGCAACACTGAAGCTTTCTTT

v_call: TRBV19
j_call: TRBJ2-7
d_call: TRBD1
clone_size: NA
cdr3_aa: CASRSGQGAPYEQYF
cdr3_nt: TGTGCCAGTAGGTCTGGTCAGGGGGCCCCCTACGAGCAGTACTTC

v_call: TRBV6-5
j_call: TRBJ2-2
d_call: TRBD1
clone_size: NA
cdr3_aa: CASSRDRERTGELFF
cdr3_nt: TGTGCCAGCAGTCGGGACAGGGAGAGGACCGGGGAGCTGTTTTTT

v_call: TRBV7-9
j_call: TRBJ2-7
d_call: NA
clone_size: NA
cdr3_aa: CASSFAEGYEQYF
cdr3_nt: TGTGCCAGCAGCTTTGCGGAGGGCTACGAGCAGTACTTC

v_call: TRBV7-9
j_call: TRBJ1-1
d_call: TRBD1
clone_size: NA
cdr3_aa: CASSLGDQGVRTEAFF
cdr3_nt: TGTGCCAGCAGCTTAGGGGATCAGGGGGTAAGGACTGAAGCTTTCTTT

v_call: TRBV29-1
j_call: TRBJ2-5
d_call: NA
clone_size: NA
cdr3_aa: CSVERTQQETQYF
cdr3_nt: TGCAGCGTTGAAAGGACACAGCAAGAGACCCAGTACTTC

v_call: TRBV4-1
j_call: TRBJ2-1
d_call: TRBD1
clone_size: few
cdr3_aa: CASSLLDRERVQFF
cdr3_nt: TGCGCCAGCAGCCTCCTGGACAGGGAGAGGGTGCAGTTCTTC

v_call: TRBV10-2
j_call: TRBJ2-4
d_call: NA
clone_size: NA
cdr3_aa: CASSGATASLAKNIQYF
cdr3_nt: TGCGCCAGCAGTGGAGCGACAGCTTCCTTAGCCAAAAACATTCAGTACTTC

v_call: TRBV5-1
j_call: TRBJ2-5
d_call: NA
clone_size: NA
cdr3_aa: CASSPSPQQETQYF
cdr3_nt: TGCGCCAGCAGCCCCTCGCCACAGCAAGAGACCCAGTACTTC

v_call: TRBV6-1
j_call: TRBJ1-4
d_call: TRBD1
clone_size: NA
cdr3_aa: CASSEVGTGDAKLFF
cdr3_nt: TGTGCCAGCAGTGAAGTCGGGACAGGGGACGCAAAACTGTTTTTT

v_call: TRBV5-6
j_call: TRBJ2-3
d_call: NA
clone_size: NA
cdr3_aa: CASSLGRDTQYF
cdr3_nt: TGTGCCAGCAGCCTAGGGAGAGATACGCAGTATTTT

v_call: TRBV13
j_call: TRBJ2-5
d_call: TRBD2
clone_size: NA
cdr3_aa: CASNLRDGRNAETQYF
cdr3_nt: TGTGCCAGCAACTTACGGGACGGGAGGAACGCAGAGACCCAGTACTTC

v_call: TRBV5-8
j_call: TRBJ2-1
d_call: TRBD1
clone_size: NA
cdr3_aa: CASSLYGTAYNEQFF
cdr3_nt: TGTGCCAGCAGCTTGTACGGGACAGCCTACAATGAGCAGTTCTTC

v_call: TRBV7-8
j_call: TRBJ1-5
d_call: NA
clone_size: NA
cdr3_aa: CASSRRDTDQPQHF
cdr3_nt: TGTGCCAGCAGCCGCCGGGACACGGATCAGCCCCAGCATTTT

v_call: TRBV6-1
j_call: TRBJ2-7
d_call: TRBD1
clone_size: NA
cdr3_aa: CASSLDRVEYF
cdr3_nt: TGTGCCAGCAGTCTGGACAGGGTCGAGTACTTC

v_call: TRBV9
j_call: TRBJ2-1
d_call: TRBD2
clone_size: NA
cdr3_aa: CASSVGVLAGDEQFF
cdr3_nt: TGTGCCAGCAGCGTAGGGGTACTAGCGGGAGATGAGCAGTTCTTC

v_call: TRBV5-1
j_call: TRBJ2-7
d_call: TRBD1
clone_size: NA
cdr3_aa: CASSLRDRGFYEQYF
cdr3_nt: TGCGCCAGCAGCCTCCGGGACAGGGGGTTCTACGAGCAGTACTTC

v_call: TRBV5-4
j_call: TRBJ2-6
d_call: TRBD2
clone_size: NA
cdr3_aa: CASRTGGLSGANVLTF
cdr3_nt: TGTGCCAGCAGAACGGGGGGATTGTCGGGGGCCAACGTCCTGACTTTC

v_call: TRBV6-6
j_call: TRBJ1-1
d_call: NA
clone_size: NA
cdr3_aa: CASSPWNTEAFF
cdr3_nt: TGTGCCAGCAGTCCATGGAACACTGAAGCTTTCTTT

v_call: TRBV4-1
j_call: TRBJ2-1
d_call: TRBD2
clone_size: NA
cdr3_aa: CASSQGISGSSYNEQFF
cdr3_nt: TGCGCCAGCAGCCAAGGAATTAGCGGGTCCTCCTACAATGAGCAGTTCTTC

v_call: TRBV21-1
j_call: TRBJ1-2
d_call: NA
clone_size: NA
cdr3_aa: CASSKGDREDGYTF
cdr3_nt: TGTGCCAGCAGCAAAGGGGACAGGGAGGACGGCTACACCTTC

v_call: TRBV5-4
j_call: TRBJ2-5
d_call: NA
clone_size: once
cdr3_aa: CASSWRGQETQYF
cdr3_nt: TGTGCCAGCAGCTGGAGGGGTCAAGAGACCCAGTACTTC

v_call: TRBV29-1
j_call: TRBJ2-1
d_call: TRBD2
clone_size: once
cdr3_aa: CSVGTSGRANEQFF
cdr3_nt: TGCAGCGTTGGGACTAGCGGGAGGGCAAATGAGCAGTTCTTC

v_call: TRBV10-3
j_call: TRBJ2-7
d_call: TRBD1
clone_size: NA
cdr3_aa: CASRGGQGQYEQYF
cdr3_nt: TGTGCCTCCAGGGGGGGACAGGGACAGTACGAGCAGTACTTC

v_call: TRBV15
j_call: TRBJ1-5
d_call: NA
clone_size: once
cdr3_aa: CATGAGEGNQPQHF
cdr3_nt: TGTGCCACCGGGGCGGGGGAAGGAAATCAGCCCCAGCATTTT

v_call: TRBV30
j_call: TRBJ2-1
d_call: TRBD2
clone_size: NA
cdr3_aa: CAWTSGSSYNEQFF
cdr3_nt: TGTGCCTGGACCAGCGGGAGCTCCTACAATGAGCAGTTCTTC

v_call: TRBV9
j_call: TRBJ2-2
d_call: TRBD1
clone_size: NA
cdr3_aa: CASSPTGTNTGELFF
cdr3_nt: TGTGCCAGCAGCCCGACAGGGACGAACACCGGGGAGCTGTTTTTT

v_call: TRBV6-6
j_call: TRBJ2-3
d_call: NA
clone_size: NA
cdr3_aa: CASCGEFHTDTQYF
cdr3_nt: TGTGCCAGCTGCGGGGAATTCCACACAGATACGCAGTATTTT

v_call: TRBV18
j_call: TRBJ1-2
d_call: NA
clone_size: NA
cdr3_aa: CASSPQGNYGYTF
cdr3_nt: TGTGCCAGCTCACCACAGGGGAACTATGGCTACACCTTC

v_call: TRBV5-8
j_call: TRBJ2-7
d_call: TRBD1
clone_size: NA
cdr3_aa: CASSRGQSTYEQYF
cdr3_nt: TGTGCCAGCAGCCGGGGACAGAGTACCTACGAGCAGTACTTC

v_call: TRBV30
j_call: TRBJ1-3
d_call: NA
clone_size: few
cdr3_aa: CAWSSSPSGNTIYF
cdr3_nt: TGTGCCTGGAGCTCGAGCCCCTCTGGAAACACCATATATTTT

v_call: TRBV9
j_call: TRBJ2-7
d_call: TRBD2
clone_size: NA
cdr3_aa: CASSVVAGGYEQYF
cdr3_nt: TGTGCCAGCAGCGTAGTCGCGGGAGGCTACGAGCAGTACTTC

v_call: TRBV6-5
j_call: TRBJ1-4
d_call: NA
clone_size: NA
cdr3_aa: CASSGGDNEKLFF
cdr3_nt: TGTGCCAGCAGCGGGGGGGATAATGAAAAACTGTTTTTT

v_call: TRBV2
j_call: TRBJ2-3
d_call: NA
clone_size: few
cdr3_aa: CAGLDRISTDTQYF
cdr3_nt: TGTGCCGGCCTAGACAGGATTAGCACAGATACGCAGTATTTT

v_call: TRBV6-1
j_call: TRBJ1-5
d_call: NA
clone_size: NA
cdr3_aa: CASSSGVSNQPQHF
cdr3_nt: TGTGCCAGCTCTTCGGGGGTAAGCAATCAGCCCCAGCATTTT

v_call: TRBV7-8
j_call: TRBJ1-5
d_call: NA
clone_size: NA
cdr3_aa: CASSSPGFVSPDQPQHF
cdr3_nt: TGTGCCAGCAGCTCCCCGGGTTTTGTAAGCCCGGATCAGCCCCAGCATTTT

v_call: TRBV21-1
j_call: TRBJ2-1
d_call: NA
clone_size: NA
cdr3_aa: CASLTGLSYNEQFF
cdr3_nt: TGTGCCAGCCTCACAGGACTATCCTACAATGAGCAGTTCTTC

v_call: TRBV30
j_call: TRBJ1-3
d_call: NA
clone_size: few
cdr3_aa: CAWSLSGGGNTIYF
cdr3_nt: TGTGCCTGGAGTTTAAGTGGAGGAGGAAACACCATATATTTT

v_call: TRBV27
j_call: TRBJ1-1
d_call: NA
clone_size: NA
cdr3_aa: CASSLGGEAFF
cdr3_nt: TGTGCCAGCAGTCTTGGAGGTGAAGCTTTCTTT

v_call: TRBV10-3
j_call: TRBJ2-1
d_call: TRBD2
clone_size: NA
cdr3_aa: CAISAGLAVLSYNEQFF
cdr3_nt: TGTGCCATCAGTGCGGGACTAGCGGTCCTCTCCTACAATGAGCAGTTCTTC

v_call: TRBV19
j_call: TRBJ1-5
d_call: TRBD1
clone_size: NA
cdr3_aa: CASSPRTGLHQPQHF
cdr3_nt: TGTGCCAGTAGTCCCAGGACAGGATTGCATCAGCCCCAGCATTTT

v_call: TRBV18
j_call: TRBJ1-2
d_call: NA
clone_size: NA
cdr3_aa: CASSRPTFDYGYTF
cdr3_nt: TGTGCCAGCTCACGGCCGACATTCGACTATGGCTACACCTTC

v_call: TRBV4-1
j_call: TRBJ1-2
d_call: NA
clone_size: NA
cdr3_aa: CASSLREKDGYTF
cdr3_nt: TGCGCCAGCAGCCTCCGGGAGAAAGATGGCTACACCTTC

v_call: TRBV6-6
j_call: TRBJ2-7
d_call: TRBD2
clone_size: NA
cdr3_aa: CASSFSGRPYEQYF
cdr3_nt: TGTGCCAGCAGTTTTAGCGGGAGGCCCTACGAGCAGTACTTC

v_call: TRBV30
j_call: TRBJ1-4
d_call: TRBD1
clone_size: NA
cdr3_aa: CALTGDTNEKLFF
cdr3_nt: TGTGCTTTAACAGGGGATACTAATGAAAAACTGTTTTTT

v_call: TRBV30
j_call: TRBJ2-2
d_call: NA
clone_size: NA
cdr3_aa: CASRQASNTGELFF
cdr3_nt: TGTGCCTCCCGACAGGCCTCGAACACCGGGGAGCTGTTTTTT

v_call: TRBV10-3
j_call: TRBJ1-4
d_call: NA
clone_size: NA
cdr3_aa: CAISRDNYGEKLFF
cdr3_nt: TGTGCCATCAGCCGGGACAATTACGGGGAAAAACTGTTTTTT

v_call: TRBV4-1
j_call: TRBJ2-7
d_call: NA
clone_size: NA
cdr3_aa: CASSPGTLYEQYF
cdr3_nt: TGCGCCAGCAGTCCCGGGACTCTTTACGAGCAGTACTTC

v_call: TRBV19
j_call: TRBJ2-7
d_call: NA
clone_size: NA
cdr3_aa: CASSVTWNYEQYF
cdr3_nt: TGTGCCAGTAGTGTGACTTGGAACTACGAGCAGTACTTC

v_call: TRBV5-6
j_call: TRBJ2-1
d_call: TRBD2
clone_size: once
cdr3_aa: CASSSLAGGPGEQFF
cdr3_nt: TGTGCCAGCAGCTCCCTAGCGGGAGGGCCGGGTGAGCAGTTCTTC

v_call: TRBV4-1
j_call: TRBJ1-1
d_call: NA
clone_size: few
cdr3_aa: CASGRREVDTEAFF
cdr3_nt: TGCGCCAGCGGACGCAGGGAAGTCGACACTGAAGCTTTCTTT